This passage covers 9 T cell receptor beta chains from one sample sequenced in a study of cytomegalovirus exposure and HLA in healthy donors. The PCR ran on 60 Vbeta and 13 Jbeta primers. The table came from immunoSEQ multiplex PCR; TCRdb's copy has only in-frame clones and leaves some out. The table lists about 150,000 clones, roughly 80% of them singletons. The source material was PBMCs. These receptors were obtained from a woman between 40 and 50 years old in good health and CMV-seropositive.

CDR3 bases: TGTGCCAGCAGCCAAGGGGGCGGGGTTAGCTCCTACGAGCAGTACTTC. The encoded protein is CASSQGGGVSSYEQYF. The gene calls are TRBV4-2 and TRBJ2-7, with D maybe TRBD2 (6 bases). CDR1 is LGHNA, CDR2 YNFKEQ, per germline. Trimming took 1 base from V and 0 from J, leaving 13 bases between them. This CDR3 has 16 amino acids.

The CDR3 is CASNQGFGELFF. The CDR3, as DNA: TGTGCCAGTAATCAGGGGTTCGGGGAGCTGTTTTTT. The chain has TRBV19 and TRBJ2-2, with TRBD1 as a possible D gene (6 bases). Germline CDR1 is LNHDA and CDR2 is SQIVND (reference sequence). With 7 bases removed from V and 7 bases from J, the gap between germline ends came to 10 bases. CDR3 length: 12 amino acids.

The chain links TRBV10-3 to TRBJ2-1; 8 nucleotides match TRBD2. Germline loops: CDR1 ENHRY, CDR2 SYGVKD. V gave up 11 bases and J gave up 7 bases; unmatched junction bases: 19. The length of the CDR3 is 16 residues. The CDR3 loop reads CASTPSGGGAGNEQFF. The CDR3 bases are TGTGCCTCCACACCCAGCGGGGGCGGGGCGGGGAATGAGCAGTTCTTC.

The chain employs TRBV7-8 and TRBJ2-7, with unresolved D. With 1 base removed from V and 4 bases from J, the gap between germline ends came to 8 bases. The CDR3 spans 13 residues. Per germline, CDR1 SGHVS and CDR2 FQNEAQ. As DNA, the CDR3 is TGTGCCAGCAGCTTAGATAACTGGTACGAGCAGTACTTC. Translating it yields CASSLDNWYEQYF.

This rearrangement joins TRBV4-1 to TRBJ2-1, with 10 bases lining up with TRBD2. Germline V gives CDR1 MGHRA, CDR2 YSYEKL. Trimming cost V 3 bases and J 6 bases; bases outside gene matches: 5. CDR3 length: 15 residues. The CDR3 is CASSHPSGSSNEQFF. CDR3 nucleotides: TGCGCCAGCAGCCATCCTAGCGGGAGCTCCAATGAGCAGTTCTTC.

This clone has a handful of counts. The chain links TRBV19 to TRBJ1-2; 8 bases are shared with TRBD1. In germline, CDR1 is LNHDA, CDR2 SQIVND (reference sequence). V shed 5 bases, J shed 7 bases, and the junction held 6 bases outside the gene matches. This CDR3 is built from 13 residues. CDR3 nucleotide sequence: TGTGCCAGTAGTGAACGGACAGGGACTGGCTACACCTTC. It translates to CASSERTGTGYTF.

The J gene is TRBJ2-7, the V gene TRBV18; TRBD1 matches at 10 bases. Looked up from germline, CDR1 is KGHSH and CDR2 is LQKENI. CDR3 length equals 14 residues. Unmatched junction bases numbered 3, after V lost 3 bases and J lost 4 bases. The CDR3 DNA is TGTGCCAGCTCACCCTCGGGACAGGGGTACGAGCAGTACTTC. It codes for CASSPSGQGYEQYF.

J is TRBJ2-1 and V is TRBV7-9; 7 positions match TRBD1. This CDR3 is built from 14 residues. J gave up 9 bases and V 2 bases, and 7 bases lay outside the gene matches. From germline, CDR1 is SEHNR and CDR2 FQNEAQ (reference sequence). CDR3 in amino acids: CASSLNAGGGEQFF. The DNA of the CDR3 is TGTGCCAGCAGCTTAAACGCAGGGGGTGGTGAGCAGTTCTTC.

This clone was observed a few times. V usage is TRBV2 and J usage is TRBJ1-1; D call uncertain. CDR3 length: 14 amino acids. The V and J ends lost 5 bases and 4 bases respectively, with 14 bases between them. Germline V gives CDR1 SNHLY, CDR2 FYNNEI. CDR3 amino acids: CASSFGEGGTEAFF. The CDR3 coding sequence is TGTGCCAGCAGTTTCGGCGAGGGCGGCACTGAAGCTTTCTTT. The whole variable domain, filled in from reference TRBV2 and TRBJ1-1, reads EPEVTQTPSHQVTQMGQEVILRCVPISNHLYFYWYRQILGQKVEFLVSFYNNEISEKSEIFDDQFSVERPDGSNFTLKIRSTKLEDSAMYFCASSFGEGGTEAFFGQGTRLTVV.